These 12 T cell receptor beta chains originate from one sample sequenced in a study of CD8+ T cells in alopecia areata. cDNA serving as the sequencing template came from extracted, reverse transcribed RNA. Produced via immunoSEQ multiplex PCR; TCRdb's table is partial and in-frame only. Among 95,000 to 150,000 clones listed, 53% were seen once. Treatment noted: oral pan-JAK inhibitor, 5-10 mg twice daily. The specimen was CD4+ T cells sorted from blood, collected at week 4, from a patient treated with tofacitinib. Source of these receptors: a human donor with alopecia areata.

This CDR3 reads CASNYRINYGYTF. The CDR3 coding sequence is TGTGCCAGTAATTACAGGATAAACTATGGCTACACCTTC. This rearrangement joins TRBV19 to TRBJ1-2; tentative D call: TRBD1 (5 bases). CDR1 and CDR2 from the germline V gene are LNHDA and SQIVND (reference sequence). The CDR3 has 13 amino acids. V lost 7 bases to trimming and J lost 2 bases, with 11 bases between them.

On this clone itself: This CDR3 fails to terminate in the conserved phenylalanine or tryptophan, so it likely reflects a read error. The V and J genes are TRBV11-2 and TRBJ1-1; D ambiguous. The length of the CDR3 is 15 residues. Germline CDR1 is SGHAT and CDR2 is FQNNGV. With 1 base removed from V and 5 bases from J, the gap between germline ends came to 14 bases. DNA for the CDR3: TGTGCCAGCAGCTTAGTGGGCAGGCGGATGACTGAAGCTTTCTCT. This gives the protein CASSLVGRRMTEAFS.

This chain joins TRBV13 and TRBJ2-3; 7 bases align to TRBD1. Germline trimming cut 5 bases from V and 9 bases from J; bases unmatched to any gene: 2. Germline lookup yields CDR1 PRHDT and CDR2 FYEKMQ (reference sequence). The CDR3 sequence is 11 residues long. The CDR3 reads CASSTDRTQYF. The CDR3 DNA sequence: TGTGCCAGCAGCACGGACAGGACGCAGTATTTT.

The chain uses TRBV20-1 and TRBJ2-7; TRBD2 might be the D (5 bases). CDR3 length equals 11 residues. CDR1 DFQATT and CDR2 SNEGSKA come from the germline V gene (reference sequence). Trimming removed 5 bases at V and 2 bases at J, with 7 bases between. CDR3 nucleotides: TGCAGTGCTCCGGAGGCCTACGAGCAGTACTTC. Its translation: CSAPEAYEQYF.

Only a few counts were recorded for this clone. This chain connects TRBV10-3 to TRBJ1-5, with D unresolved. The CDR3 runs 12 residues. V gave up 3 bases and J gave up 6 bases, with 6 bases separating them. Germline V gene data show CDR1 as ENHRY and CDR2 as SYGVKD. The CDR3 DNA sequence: TGTGCCATCAGTGACCGGGGTCAGCCCCAGCATTTT. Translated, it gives CAISDRGQPQHF.

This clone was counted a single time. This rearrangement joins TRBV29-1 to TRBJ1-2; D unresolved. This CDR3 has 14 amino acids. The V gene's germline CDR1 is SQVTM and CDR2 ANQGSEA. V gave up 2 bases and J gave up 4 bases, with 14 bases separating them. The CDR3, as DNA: TGCAGCGTTGAAAAGCGGAGAGAGGGCTATGGCTACACCTTC. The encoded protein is CSVEKRREGYGYTF. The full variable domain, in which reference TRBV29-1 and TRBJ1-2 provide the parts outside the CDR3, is SAVISQKPSRDICQRGTSLTIQCQVDSQVTMMFWYRQQPGQSLTLIATANQGSEATYESGFVIDKFPISRPNLTFSTLTVSNMSPEDSSIYLCSVEKRREGYGYTFGSGTRLTVV.

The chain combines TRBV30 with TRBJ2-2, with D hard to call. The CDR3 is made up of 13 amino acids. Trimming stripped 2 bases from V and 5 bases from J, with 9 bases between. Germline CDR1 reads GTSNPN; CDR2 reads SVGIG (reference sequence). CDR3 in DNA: TGTGCCTGGAGTCGGACGCAGACCGGGGAGCTGTTTTTT. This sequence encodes CAWSRTQTGELFF.

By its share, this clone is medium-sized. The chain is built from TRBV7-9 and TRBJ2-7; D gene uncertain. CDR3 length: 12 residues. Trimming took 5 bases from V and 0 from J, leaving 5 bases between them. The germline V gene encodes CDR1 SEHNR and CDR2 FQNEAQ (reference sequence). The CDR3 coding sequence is TGTGCCAGCAGCCCTAGCTCCTACGAGCAGTACTTC. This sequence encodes CASSPSSYEQYF.

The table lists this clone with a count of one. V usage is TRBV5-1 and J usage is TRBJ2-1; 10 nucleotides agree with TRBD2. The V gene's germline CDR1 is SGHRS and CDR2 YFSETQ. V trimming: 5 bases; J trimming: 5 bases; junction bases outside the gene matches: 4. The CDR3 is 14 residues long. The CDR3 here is CASSRLAGDNEQFF. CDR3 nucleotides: TGCGCCAGCAGTAGACTAGCGGGCGACAATGAGCAGTTCTTC.

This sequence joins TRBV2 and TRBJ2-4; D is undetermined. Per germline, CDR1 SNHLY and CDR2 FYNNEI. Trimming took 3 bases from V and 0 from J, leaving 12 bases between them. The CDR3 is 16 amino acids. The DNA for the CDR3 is TGTGCCAGCAGTGACCAGGATGCGCTAGCCAAAAACATTCAGTACTTC. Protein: CASSDQDALAKNIQYF.

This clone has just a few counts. CDR3 protein: CASSIQTGYQPQHF. Written as DNA, the CDR3 is TGTGCCAGTAGTATTCAAACAGGTTATCAGCCCCAGCATTTT. V gene TRBV19 combines with J gene TRBJ1-5; D is perhaps TRBD1 (5 bases). The germline gives CDR1 LNHDA, CDR2 SQIVND (reference sequence). V was clipped by 3 bases and J by 5 bases, with 11 bases between them. The CDR3 has 14 residues.

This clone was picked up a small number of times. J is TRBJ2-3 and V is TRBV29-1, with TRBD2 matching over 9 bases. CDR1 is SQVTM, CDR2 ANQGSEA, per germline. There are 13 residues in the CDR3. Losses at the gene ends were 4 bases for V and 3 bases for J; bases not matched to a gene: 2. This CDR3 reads CSVVRGGTDTQYF. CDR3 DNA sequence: TGCAGCGTTGTGCGGGGGGGTACAGATACGCAGTATTTT.